The text below deals with one T cell receptor (beta chain). The data were obtained in a study of blood T cell repertoires in COVID-19. Across the study: Collection of acute and convalescent COVID-19 samples took place in the United States, Italy and Spain. PBMCs, B-cell-depleted T cells, or T cells were the source of the cDNA or gDNA that made up the material.

In the authors' workflow: Researchers report that nucleated cell counts were estimated from reference gene primer amplification. Data came from immunoSEQ multiplex PCR; TCRdb stores just in-frame clones and leaves some out. The DNA gave D and trimming, while V, J and clone size come from that table. Of 230,000 or so clones listed, 84% are singletons. This receptor was obtained from a young man with active or convalescent COVID-19. Source material: peripheral blood.

DNA for the CDR3: TGTGCCAGCAGTTACAAAGCTAGCGGGAGCACAGATACGCAGTATTTT. It is translated as CASSYKASGSTDTQYF. The chain is built from TRBV6-2 or TRBV6-3 and TRBJ2-3; 8 nucleotides agree with TRBD2. Unmatched junction bases numbered 4, after V lost 2 bases and J lost 0 bases. This CDR3 has 16 amino acids. Per germline, CDR1 MNHEY and CDR2 SVGEGT.